This TCR beta chain was observed in a study of cytomegalovirus exposure and HLA in healthy donors. As regards this clone: Its antigen is undetermined.

Trimming cost V 7 bases and J 4 bases, with 19 bases left between them. This CDR3 spans 16 amino acids. Germline V gene sequence: CDR1 SNHLY, CDR2 FYNNEI. PCR employed 60 Vbeta and 13 Jbeta primers. The table came from immunoSEQ multiplex PCR; TCRdb's copy has only in-frame clones and leaves some out. The sample yields about 150,000 clones, around 72% seen once. Notes on the study in general: Reports described diagnosis of cytomegalovirus status by the classifier as highly specific and sensitive.

Material: PBMCs. The sequence came from a man aged 45-65 years in good health and CMV-seropositive. The rearrangement links TRBV2 to TRBJ2-2, with D possibly being TRBD2 (7 bases). This CDR3 is CASTGMGGGVTGELFF. The CDR3 DNA follows: TGTGCCAGCACCGGAATGGGGGGGGGCGTCACCGGGGAGCTGTTTTTT.